This passage covers 30 T cell receptor beta chains from one sample sequenced in a study of neurological immune-mediated disorders. Each CDR3 protein is one row after TCRdb ran MiXCR on the 5' RACE reads. This table has around 25,000 distinct CDR3 sequences, 13% appearing once. The sample taken for sequencing was PBMCs. The receptors derive from a woman in her 40s with HTLV-1-associated myelopathy (HAM/TSP).

The sample holds many counts of this clonotype. This sequence joins TRBV24-1 and TRBJ2-1; weak D call: TRBD2 (7 bases). CDR1 and CDR2 from the germline V gene are KGHDR and SFDVKD. V was shortened by 5 bases and J by 6 bases, with 13 bases between the two germline ends. The CDR3 loop spans 14 amino acids. The CDR3 DNA reads as TGTGCCACCAGTGTCCCTAGGGGGGGCAATGAGCAGTTCTTC. Translated: CATSVPRGGNEQFF.

This clonotype was seen at least ten times. The chain has TRBV4-2 and TRBJ2-3; a possible D gene is TRBD2 (6 bases). Trimming took 0 bases from V and 2 from J, leaving 6 bases between them. The CDR3 spans 14 residues. The V gene's germline CDR1 is LGHNA and CDR2 YNFKEQ. In nucleotides, the CDR3 is TGTGCCAGCAGCCAAGAACTAGCCACAGATACGCAGTATTTT. Translation: CASSQELATDTQYF.

Ten or more counts support this clonotype. The V call is TRBV29-1, the J call TRBJ2-5, with TRBD1 matching over 9 bases. Germline assignment: CDR1 SQVTM and CDR2 ANQGSEA. This CDR3 has 15 amino acids. Losses at the gene ends were 7 bases for V and 5 bases for J; bases not matched to a gene: 14. CDR3 nucleotide sequence: TGCAGCGGCCGTTATTTGGACAGGGGCAAGGAGACCCAGTACTTC. As protein: CSGRYLDRGKETQYF. Full variable domain (outside the CDR3, taken from reference TRBV29-1 and TRBJ2-5): SAVISQKPSRDICQRGTSLTIQCQVDSQVTMMFWYRQQPGQSLTLIATANQGSEATYESGFVIDKFPISRPNLTFSTLTVSNMSPEDSSIYLCSGRYLDRGKETQYFGPGTRLLVL.

At least ten counts were recorded for this clonotype. This chain links TRBV20-1 with TRBJ2-4; D may be TRBD1 (6 bases). Between the trimmed V and J ends, which lost 5 bases and 2 bases, there was a span of 10 bases. CDR1 is DFQATT, CDR2 SNEGSKA, per germline (reference sequence). CDR3 length: 13 amino acids. CDR3 amino acids: CSALQGTKNIQYF. In DNA form, the CDR3 reads TGCAGTGCTCTTCAGGGGACCAAAAACATTCAGTACTTC.

There are many counts of this clonotype. V usage is TRBV6-5 and J usage is TRBJ1-4; tentatively, D is TRBD1 (5 bases). CDR1 is MNHEY, CDR2 SVGAGI, per germline. The V end lost 6 bases, the J end lost 0 bases, and 11 bases lay between the germline ends. This CDR3 has 15 amino acids. CDR3 sequence reads: CASRRQIATNEKLFF. The CDR3 nucleotides read TGTGCCAGCAGGCGACAGATTGCAACTAATGAAAAACTGTTTTTT.

This clonotype occurred many times. The chain has TRBV24-1 and TRBJ2-2; D possibly corresponds to TRBD1 (7 bases). The CDR3 has 15 residues. Germline CDR1 and CDR2: KGHDR and SFDVKD. Deletions cut 5 bases from V and 1 base from J, with 10 bases between. CDR3 coding DNA: TGTGCCACCAGTGGTCAGGGGGGGAACACCGGGGAGCTGTTTTTT. The encoded protein is CATSGQGGNTGELFF.

This clonotype has ten or more counts. The V gene is TRBV2, the J gene TRBJ2-1; D is unclear. V was clipped by 6 bases and J by 4 bases, with 10 bases between them. The germline gives CDR1 SNHLY, CDR2 FYNNEI. This CDR3 is built from 13 residues. The CDR3 loop reads CASSTGIYNEQFF. CDR3 in DNA: TGTGCCAGCAGCACGGGTATTTACAATGAGCAGTTCTTC.

This clonotype came up many times. The chain joins TRBV12-3 or TRBV12-4 to TRBJ1-2; D gene ambiguous. CDR3 length: 14 residues. The germline V and J ends were trimmed by 2 bases and 2 bases, with 9 bases remaining between them. CDR3 loop: CASSLNDINYGYTF. The CDR3 DNA sequence: TGTGCCAGCAGTTTAAATGACATCAACTATGGCTACACCTTC.

This clonotype was recorded many times. The V call is TRBV10-3, the J call TRBJ2-3; D uncertain. The CDR3 runs to 16 residues. Germline CDR1 ENHRY, CDR2 SYGVKD. V was shortened by 0 bases and J by 4 bases, with 14 bases between the two germline ends. For the CDR3, the DNA is TGTGCCATCAGTGAGTCCTGGACCTCGGGCCCAGATACGCAGTATTTT. Translation: CAISESWTSGPDTQYF.

This clonotype occurred many times. This rearrangement joins TRBV14 to TRBJ2-6; D call uncertain. Germline lookup yields CDR1 SGHDN and CDR2 FVKESK. The V end was cut by 1 base, the J end by 1 base, with 11 bases between. CDR3 length equals 17 residues. The CDR3 here is CASSQGFRVSGANVLTF. The CDR3, as DNA: TGTGCCAGCAGCCAAGGTTTTCGGGTGTCTGGGGCCAACGTCCTGACTTTC.

This clonotype came up many times. V and J are TRBV7-6 and TRBJ2-2; D possibly corresponds to TRBD1 (6 bases). The CDR3 sequence is 17 residues long. V lost 1 base and J 0 bases, leaving 12 bases between the germline ends. Germline V lookup: CDR1 SGHVS, CDR2 FNYEAQ. CDR3 amino acids: CASSLGPGQTNTGELFF. Written as DNA, the CDR3 is TGTGCCAGCAGCTTAGGGCCGGGACAAACGAACACCGGGGAGCTGTTTTTT.

This clonotype was seen many times. The CDR3 here is CASKNSGGIYNEQFF. In nucleotides, the CDR3 is TGCGCCAGCAAGAATAGCGGGGGGATATACAATGAGCAGTTCTTC. This chain connects TRBV5-1 to TRBJ2-1; 10 bases fit TRBD2. Trimming cost V 6 bases and J 4 bases; bases outside gene matches: 7. The germline V gene has CDR1 SGHRS and CDR2 YFSETQ. This CDR3 is built from 15 residues.

There are many counts of this clonotype. The chain has TRBV6-5 and TRBJ2-7; D possibly corresponds to TRBD2 (6 bases). Germline V gene data show CDR1 as MNHEY and CDR2 as SVGAGI. The V gene lost 5 bases and the J gene lost 6 bases, with 14 bases spanning the gap. This CDR3 contains 13 residues. This chain's CDR3 is CASSPSGGTEQYV. CDR3 sequence (DNA): TGTGCCAGCAGTCCCTCCGGGGGAACCGAGCAGTACGTC.

This clonotype was observed many times. V gene TRBV12-3 or TRBV12-4 combines with J gene TRBJ1-2; TRBD1 might be the D (6 bases). Trimming cost V 7 bases and J 4 bases, with 16 bases left between them. This CDR3 is built from 14 residues. CDR3 sequence: CASTAQGSGYGYTF. CDR3 nucleotides: TGTGCCAGCACTGCACAGGGCTCCGGCTATGGCTACACCTTC.

About this clonotype: One end of the junction does not line up with germline, which may come from a read error. V is TRBV12-3 or TRBV12-4 and J is TRBJ2-4, with D tentatively TRBD1 (6 bases). This CDR3 is built from 17 residues. CDR3 amino acids: CASSTGTWGLAKNIQYF. In DNA, the CDR3 is TGTGCCAGCAGCACCGGGACATGGGGCCTAGCCAAAAATATTCAGTACTTC.

This clonotype was detected ten times or more. This sequence joins TRBV29-1 and TRBJ2-3; 7 bases align to TRBD1. From germline, CDR1 is SQVTM and CDR2 ANQGSEA. The CDR3 extends over 14 amino acids. V shed 1 base, J shed 2 bases, and the junction held 3 bases outside the gene matches. CDR3 DNA: TGCAGCGTTGAAGGACAGGGATACACAGATACGCAGTATTTT. It codes for CSVEGQGYTDTQYF.

The chain uses TRBV6-5 and TRBJ1-1; D unresolved. The CDR3 has 14 residues. The V gene's germline CDR1 is MNHEY and CDR2 SVGAGI. The ends were cut back, 1 base at V and 3 bases at J, with 9 bases in the middle. As DNA, the CDR3 is TGTGCCAGCAGTTACTTAACATGGGACACTGAAGCTTTCTTT. It codes for CASSYLTWDTEAFF.

This clonotype was counted many times. The chain is built from TRBV29-1 and TRBJ2-3, with 12 bases aligning to TRBD2. The CDR3 has 15 amino acids. The V and J ends lost 4 bases and 2 bases, in that order; junction bases with no gene match: 4. Looked up from germline, CDR1 is SQVTM and CDR2 is ANQGSEA. CDR3 in DNA: TGCAGCGTTGCCACTAGCGGGGGGCACACAGATACGCAGTATTTT. This codes for CSVATSGGHTDTQYF.

By sample fraction, this clonotype is medium-sized. The chain uses TRBV2 and TRBJ1-5; no clear D gene. From germline, CDR1 is SNHLY and CDR2 FYNNEI. The CDR3 is 14 amino acids. The V end lost 3 bases, the J end lost 0 bases, and 6 bases lay between the germline ends. The CDR3 nucleotides are TGTGCCAGCAGTGACGGCTATAGCAATCAGCCCCAGCATTTT. It encodes CASSDGYSNQPQHF.

This clonotype came up many times. J is TRBJ1-1 and V is TRBV20-1; TRBD1 might be the D (5 bases). Germline CDR1 DFQATT, CDR2 SNEGSKA (reference sequence). Between the trimmed V and J ends, which lost 5 bases and 3 bases, there was a span of 19 bases. CDR3 length equals 15 residues. The CDR3 sequence: CSALWGGRGDTEAFF. CDR3 nucleotides: TGCAGTGCTCTCTGGGGCGGTCGAGGGGACACTGAAGCTTTCTTT.

This clonotype was recorded at least ten times. The V and J genes are TRBV4-2 and TRBJ1-4; 7 nucleotides align to TRBD1. Germline CDR1 LGHNA, CDR2 YNFKEQ. Trimming at V came to 0 bases and at J to 5 bases, leaving 9 bases not matched to a gene. This CDR3 is built from 17 residues. The DNA for the CDR3 is TGTGCCAGCAGCCAAGAAGCAAGAACAGGGGCAAATGAAAAACTGTTTTTT. Translating it yields CASSQEARTGANEKLFF.

This clonotype occurred many times. This chain uses TRBV7-2 with TRBJ2-3; tentative D call: TRBD1 (5 bases). This CDR3 region has 13 residues. Per the germline V gene, CDR1 is SGHTA and CDR2 is FQGNSA. The ends were cut back, 5 bases at V and 4 bases at J, with 10 bases in the middle. DNA for the CDR3: TGTGCCAGCAGCGGAATCAGGGCAGATACGCAGTATTTT. It translates to CASSGIRADTQYF. Full variable domain (outside the CDR3, taken from reference TRBV7-2 and TRBJ2-3): GAGVSQSPSNKVTEKGKDVELRCDPISGHTALYWYRQSLGQGLEFLIYFQGNSAPDKSGLPSDRFSAERTGGSVSTLTIQRTQQEDSAVYLCASSGIRADTQYFGPGTRLTVL.

This clonotype was recorded many times. The chain is built from TRBV10-3 and TRBJ2-2; maybe TRBD1 (6 bases). V was cut by 4 bases and J by 8 bases, with 8 bases left in between. The germline gives CDR1 ENHRY, CDR2 SYGVKD. The CDR3 length is 12 residues. The chain's CDR3 is CAISVGTGELFF. In nucleotides, the CDR3 is TGTGCCATCAGTGTTGGGACAGGGGAGCTGTTTTTT.

Ten or more counts support this clonotype. The CDR3 loop is CASSLGWGVVMNTEAFF. In DNA, the CDR3 is TGCGCCAGCAGCTTGGGGTGGGGTGTGGTGATGAACACTGAAGCTTTCTTT. The V call is TRBV5-1, the J call TRBJ1-1; unclear D gene. V lost 0 bases to trimming and J lost 0 bases, with 15 bases between them. CDR1 is SGHRS and CDR2 is YFSETQ in the germline V gene. The length of the CDR3 is 17 residues. The full variable domain, completed using reference TRBV5-1 and TRBJ1-1, is KAGVTQTPRYLIKTRGQQVTLSCSPISGHRSVSWYQQTPGQGLQFLFEYFSETQRNKGNFPGRFSGRQFSNSRSEMNVSTLELGDSALYLCASSLGWGVVMNTEAFFGQGTRLTVV.

This clonotype was observed at least ten times. The chain links TRBV20-1 to TRBJ2-5, with D hard to call. The CDR3 covers 14 residues. Germline V gives CDR1 DFQATT, CDR2 SNEGSKA (reference sequence). V lost 1 base, J lost 1 base, and 10 bases lay in between. This chain's CDR3 is CSARGLWVQETQYF. CDR3 in DNA: TGCAGTGCTAGAGGACTTTGGGTCCAAGAGACCCAGTACTTC.

This clonotype was seen repeatedly, ten times or more. V and J are TRBV6-2 or TRBV6-3 and TRBJ1-2, with a possible D match to TRBD1 (5 bases). The CDR3 totals 12 residues. V lost 6 bases, J lost 7 bases, and 12 bases lay in between. Germline CDR1 reads MNHEY; CDR2 reads SVGEGT. The CDR3 region is CASRGRDGGYTF. The CDR3 DNA reads TGTGCCAGCAGGGGCAGGGATGGTGGCTACACCTTC.

This clonotype was seen many times. The CDR3, as DNA: TGCAGCGCCATTGAATGGGGGCTCGACACTGAAGCTTTCTTT. This translates into CSAIEWGLDTEAFF. The chain joins TRBV29-1 to TRBJ1-1; possibly TRBD1 for D (6 bases). Germline CDR1 is SQVTM and CDR2 is ANQGSEA. V lost 7 bases and J 3 bases, leaving 18 bases between the germline ends. This CDR3 region has 14 residues.

The V gene is TRBV24-1, the J gene TRBJ2-3; 10 nucleotides line up with TRBD2. The CDR3 runs to 14 residues. CDR1 KGHDR and CDR2 SFDVKD come from the germline V gene. Trimming took 12 bases from V and 1 from J; bases not matched to a gene: 6. This CDR3 reads CAHFLAGGTDTQYF. CDR3 nucleotide sequence: TGTGCCCATTTTCTAGCGGGGGGCACAGATACGCAGTATTTT.

This clonotype has at least ten counts. The J gene is TRBJ2-7, the V gene TRBV20-1, with a weak D call TRBD1 (5 bases). The CDR3 is 11 amino acids. Germline assignment: CDR1 DFQATT and CDR2 SNEGSKA (reference sequence). V lost 7 bases, J lost 6 bases, and 13 bases lay in between. The CDR3: CSGSQGLEQYF. In nucleotides, the CDR3 is TGCAGTGGATCGCAGGGCCTCGAGCAGTACTTC.

This clonotype came up many times. This rearrangement joins TRBV4-1 to TRBJ1-1, with D possibly matching TRBD1 (5 bases). V lost 0 bases and J 1 base, leaving 12 bases between the germline ends. CDR3 length: 16 amino acids. Germline CDR1 is MGHRA and CDR2 is YSYEKL. CDR3 bases: TGCGCCAGCAGCCAAGATAGAAACAGGAGGAACACTGAAGCTTTCTTT. Translated: CASSQDRNRRNTEAFF.